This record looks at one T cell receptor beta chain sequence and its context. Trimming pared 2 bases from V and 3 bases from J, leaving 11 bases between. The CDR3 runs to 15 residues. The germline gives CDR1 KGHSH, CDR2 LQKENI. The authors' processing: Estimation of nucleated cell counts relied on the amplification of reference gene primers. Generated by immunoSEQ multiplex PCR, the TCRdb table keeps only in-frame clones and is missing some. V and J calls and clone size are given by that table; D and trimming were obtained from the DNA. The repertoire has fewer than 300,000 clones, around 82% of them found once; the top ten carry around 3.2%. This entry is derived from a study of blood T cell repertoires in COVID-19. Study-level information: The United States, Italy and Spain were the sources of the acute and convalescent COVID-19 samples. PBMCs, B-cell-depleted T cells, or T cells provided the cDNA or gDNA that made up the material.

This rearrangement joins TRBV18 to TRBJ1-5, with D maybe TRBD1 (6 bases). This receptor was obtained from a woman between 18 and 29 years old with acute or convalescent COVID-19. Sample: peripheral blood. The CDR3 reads CASSPKQGINQPQHF. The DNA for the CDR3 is TGTGCCAGCTCACCAAAACAGGGAATCAATCAGCCCCAGCATTTT.